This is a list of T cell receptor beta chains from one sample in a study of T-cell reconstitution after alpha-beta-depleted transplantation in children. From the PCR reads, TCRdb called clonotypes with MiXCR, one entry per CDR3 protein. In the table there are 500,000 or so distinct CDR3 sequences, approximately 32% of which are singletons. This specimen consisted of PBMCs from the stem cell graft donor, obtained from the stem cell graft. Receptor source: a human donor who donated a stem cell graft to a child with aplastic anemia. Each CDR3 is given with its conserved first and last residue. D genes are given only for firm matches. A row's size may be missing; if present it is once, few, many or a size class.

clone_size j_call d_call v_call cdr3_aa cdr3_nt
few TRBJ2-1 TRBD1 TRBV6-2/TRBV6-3 CASSYSIFGTGPLDEQFF TGTGCCAGCAGTTACTCGATTTTCGGGACAGGTCCTCTCGATGAGCAGTTCTTC
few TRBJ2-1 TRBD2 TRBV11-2 CASSLLAANNEQFF TGTGCCAGCAGCTTACTAGCGGCTAACAATGAGCAGTTCTTC
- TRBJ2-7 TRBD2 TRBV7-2 CASSPGLAGASEQYF TGTGCCAGCAGCCCGGGACTAGCGGGAGCGAGTGAGCAGTACTTC
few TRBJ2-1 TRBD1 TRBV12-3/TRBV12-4 CASSLGQVGDEQFF TGTGCCAGCAGTTTGGGACAGGTGGGCGATGAGCAGTTCTTC
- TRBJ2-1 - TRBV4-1 CASSQLGGEQFF TGCGCCAGCAGCCAGCTCGGCGGTGAGCAGTTCTTC
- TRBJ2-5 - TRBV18 CASSPQVQETQYF TGTGCCAGCTCACCACAGGTCCAAGAGACCCAGTACTTC
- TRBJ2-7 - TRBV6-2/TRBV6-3 CASSSPTTTPYEQYF TGTGCCAGCAGTAGCCCGACGACAACACCCTACGAGCAGTACTTC
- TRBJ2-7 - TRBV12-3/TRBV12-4 CASSLVGSAQYF TGTGCCAGCAGTTTGGTGGGGTCCGCGCAGTACTTC
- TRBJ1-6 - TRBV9 CASGPRPMGGNSPLHF TGTGCCAGCGGCCCTCGCCCCATGGGGGGTAATTCACCCCTCCACTTT
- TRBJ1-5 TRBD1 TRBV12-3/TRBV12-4 CASSFGQGQPQHF TGTGCCAGCAGTTTCGGACAGGGACAGCCCCAGCATTTT
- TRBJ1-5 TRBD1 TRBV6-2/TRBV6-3 CASSYPGQMVQGNQPQHF TGTGCCAGCAGTTACCCGGGACAGATGGTCCAGGGCAATCAGCCCCAGCATTTT
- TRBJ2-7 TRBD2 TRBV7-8 CASSLLGRAYEQYF TGTGCCAGCAGCTTGCTCGGGAGGGCCTACGAGCAGTACTTC
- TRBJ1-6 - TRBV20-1 CSARGPSNSPLHF TGCAGTGCTAGAGGGCCCTCTAATTCACCCCTCCACTTT
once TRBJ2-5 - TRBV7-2 CASSGGLALETQYF TGTGCCAGCAGCGGGGGCCTAGCGCTAGAGACCCAGTACTTC
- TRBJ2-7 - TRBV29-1 CSAWGAGARYEQYF TGCAGCGCCTGGGGCGCAGGGGCGCGGTACGAGCAGTACTTC
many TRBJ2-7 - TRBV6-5 CASSYRSSYEQYF TGTGCCAGCAGTTACAGGAGCTCCTACGAGCAGTACTTC
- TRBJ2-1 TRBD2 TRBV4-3 CASSQDRTGGPYNEQFF TGCGCCAGCAGCCAAGATAGAACGGGAGGGCCCTACAATGAGCAGTTCTTC
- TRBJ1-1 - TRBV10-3 CAISVRGSEVEAFF TGTGCCATCAGTGTGAGGGGATCCGAAGTTGAAGCTTTCTTT
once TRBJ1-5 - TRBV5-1 CASSPAGDSNQPQHF TGCGCCAGCAGCCCGGCCGGAGATAGCAATCAGCCCCAGCATTTT
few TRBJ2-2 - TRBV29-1 CSGGGNTGELFF TGCAGCGGGGGCGGTAACACCGGGGAGCTGTTTTTT
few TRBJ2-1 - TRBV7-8 CASSLVRPGMHNEQFF TGTGCCAGCAGCTTAGTTAGGCCAGGGATGCACAATGAGCAGTTCTTC
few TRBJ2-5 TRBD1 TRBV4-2 CASSQGDSGKETQYF TGTGCCAGCAGCCAAGGGGACAGCGGTAAAGAGACCCAGTACTTC
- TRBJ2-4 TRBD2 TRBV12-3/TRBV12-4 CASSHGKGLLAKNIQYF TGTGCCAGCAGCCACGGGAAGGGACTACTAGCCAAAAACATTCAGTACTTC
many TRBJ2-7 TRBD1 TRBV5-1 CASSSGTGMKSEQYF TGCGCCAGCAGCTCCGGGACAGGGATGAAGTCCGAGCAGTACTTC
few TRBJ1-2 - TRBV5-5 CASSLGLDRLYGYTF TGTGCCAGCAGCTTGGGCTTGGACAGACTATATGGCTACACCTTC
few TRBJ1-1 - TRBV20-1 CSAITGAHTEAFF TGCAGTGCTATCACGGGGGCTCACACTGAAGCTTTCTTT
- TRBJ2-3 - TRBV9 CASSSGPILTQYF TGTGCCAGCAGCTCCGGACCGATCCTTACGCAGTATTTT
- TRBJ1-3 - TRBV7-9 CASSLEPGASGNTIYF TGTGCCAGCAGCTTAGAGCCAGGGGCCTCTGGAAACACCATATATTTT
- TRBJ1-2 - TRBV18 CASSRLEGNYGYTF TGTGCCAGCTCACGCCTAGAGGGGAACTATGGCTACACCTTC
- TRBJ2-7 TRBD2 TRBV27 CASSLASGGYEQYF TGTGCCAGCAGTTTAGCTAGCGGAGGATACGAGCAGTACTTC
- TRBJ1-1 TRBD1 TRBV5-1 CASSLGDRGPGTEAFF TGCGCCAGCAGCTTGGGTGACAGGGGGCCGGGCACTGAAGCTTTCTTT
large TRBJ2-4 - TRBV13 CASSLEGSAHIQYF TGTGCCAGCAGCTTAGAAGGGTCAGCCCATATTCAGTACTTC
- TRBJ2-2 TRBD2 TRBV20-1 CSARALAGTGIGELFF TGCAGTGCTCGAGCGCTAGCGGGTACTGGGATCGGGGAGCTGTTTTTT
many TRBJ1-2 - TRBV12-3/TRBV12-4 CASSPLGYGYTF TGTGCCAGCAGTCCACTGGGTTATGGCTACACCTTC
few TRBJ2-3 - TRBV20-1 CSARDGGPGDTQYF TGCAGTGCTAGAGATGGGGGTCCAGGGGATACGCAGTATTTT
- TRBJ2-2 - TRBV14 CASSPSGPGELFF TGTGCCAGCAGCCCATCGGGCCCCGGGGAGCTGTTTTTT
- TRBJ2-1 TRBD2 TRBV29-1 CSVGLTSGSNNEQFF TGCAGCGTTGGCCTCACTAGCGGGTCGAACAATGAGCAGTTCTTC
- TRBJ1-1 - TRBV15 CATSRPGGTGKNEAFF TGTGCCACCAGCAGACCGGGTGGAACGGGGAAGAATGAAGCTTTCTTT
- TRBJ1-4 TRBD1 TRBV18 CASSRGQGAQEKLFF TGTGCCAGCTCTCGAGGACAGGGGGCACAAGAAAAACTGTTTTTT
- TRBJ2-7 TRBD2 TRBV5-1 CASSPHVASGSYEQYF TGCGCCAGCAGCCCTCACGTGGCTAGCGGGTCCTACGAGCAGTACTTC
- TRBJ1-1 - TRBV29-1 CSVEEAGRTEAFF TGCAGCGTTGAAGAAGCAGGAAGGACTGAAGCTTTCTTT
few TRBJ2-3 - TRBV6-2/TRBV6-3 CASSYRDTQYF TGTGCCAGCAGTTACAGAGATACGCAGTATTTT
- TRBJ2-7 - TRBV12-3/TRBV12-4 CASSSTGATYEQYF TGTGCCAGCAGTTCGACAGGAGCCACCTACGAGCAGTACTTC
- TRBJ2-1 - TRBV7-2 CASSLNTGKPNNEQFF TGTGCCAGCAGCCTGAATACAGGGAAGCCTAACAATGAGCAGTTCTTC
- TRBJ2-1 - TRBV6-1 CASSVDSINEQFF TGTGCCAGCAGTGTGGACAGTATCAATGAGCAGTTCTTC
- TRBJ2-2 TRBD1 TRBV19 CASSIRDRGGSTGELFF TGTGCCAGTAGTATCCGGGACAGGGGGGGTAGCACCGGGGAGCTGTTTTTT
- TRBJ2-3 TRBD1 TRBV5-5 CASSLNRGVPDTQYF TGTGCCAGCAGCCTAAACAGGGGAGTCCCAGATACGCAGTATTTT
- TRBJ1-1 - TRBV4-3 CASSQERGMNTEAFF TGCGCCAGCAGCCAAGAGAGGGGGATGAACACTGAAGCTTTCTTT
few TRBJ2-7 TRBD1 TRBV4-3 CASSQELGQVHEQYF TGCGCCAGCAGCCAAGAGCTGGGACAGGTTCACGAGCAGTACTTC